This passage covers 20 T cell receptor beta chains from one sample sequenced in a study of molecular identifiers for immune sequencing clone quantification. One entry per CDR3 protein results from TCRdb running MiXCR on the PCR reads. The repertoire consists of over 550,000 distinct CDR3 sequences, with about 25% occurring once and the leading ten covering about 0.8%. Sample: naive CD8+ T cells from blood, with Jurkat cell RNA spiked in. Subset meaning: FACS-sorted CD8+CD4-CCR7+CD45RA+ naive T cells. The source is a human donor in good health. Some libraries in this study had Jurkat cell RNA spiked in.

The J gene is TRBJ2-5, the V gene TRBV6-2 or TRBV6-3; D unresolved. Germline V gene data show CDR1 as MNHEY and CDR2 as SVGEGT. Trimming pared 6 bases from V and 1 base from J, leaving 21 bases between. The CDR3 has 17 residues. The DNA for the CDR3 is TGTGCCAGCAGCCCACCCCGGGCAGGCCGATTCCAAGAGACCCAGTACTTC. Residues: CASSPPRAGRFQETQYF.

Of note for this clonotype: One end of the junction varies from germline; a read error may be responsible. V is TRBV6-2 or TRBV6-3 and J is TRBJ2-7; D is undetermined. The CDR3 has 12 residues. Germline values: CDR1 MNHEY, CDR2 SVGEGT. The CDR3 reads CASSYAFYGQYF. CDR3 coding DNA: TGTGCCAGCAGTTACGCCTTCTACGGGCAGTACTTC.

Concerning this clonotype itself: A single base separates this from a much larger clone, so it may be a read error. The missing conserved phenylalanine or tryptophan at the end of this CDR3 makes a read error likely. V and J are TRBV7-2 and TRBJ1-1; a possible D gene is TRBD1 (5 bases). V dropped 6 bases and J dropped 3 bases, with 14 bases sitting between them. This CDR3 is built from 14 residues. In germline, CDR1 is SGHTA, CDR2 FQGNSA. This CDR3 is CASRVMGRDTEAFI. In nucleotides, the CDR3 is TGTGCCAGCAGAGTGATGGGCAGGGACACTGAAGCTTTCATT.

This clonotype appeared a few times. The CDR3 sequence is CASSYRGLGGELFF. DNA of the CDR3: TGTGCCAGCAGTTATCGGGGTCTCGGCGGGGAGCTGTTTTTT. J is TRBJ2-2 and V is TRBV6-5; D possibly corresponds to TRBD2 (5 bases). The CDR3 is 14 amino acids. Trimming took 3 bases from V and 7 from J, leaving 12 bases between them. The germline gives CDR1 MNHEY, CDR2 SVGAGI.

This clonotype was observed at least ten times. This chain uses TRBV9 with TRBJ1-1, with D possibly being TRBD1 (5 bases). The germline V gene encodes CDR1 SGDLS and CDR2 YYNGEE. This CDR3 has 13 residues. Deletions cut 5 bases from V and 5 bases from J, with 13 bases between. CDR3 nucleotide sequence: TGTGCCAGCAGGTCCAGGGAAGGGACTGAAGCTTTCTTT. Its translation: CASRSREGTEAFF. The entire variable domain, with the rest obtained from reference TRBV9 and TRBJ1-1, is as follows: DSGVTQTPKHLITATGQRVTLRCSPRSGDLSVYWYQQSLDQGLQFLIQYYNGEERAKGNILERFSAQQFPDLHSELNLSSLELGDSALYFCASRSREGTEAFFGQGTRLTVV.

This chain joins TRBV7-6 and TRBJ2-1; 8 bases align to TRBD1. V lost 2 bases, J lost 4 bases, and 4 bases stayed unmatched. Germline V gene lookup returns CDR1 SGHVS and CDR2 FNYEAQ. The CDR3 is made up of 15 amino acids. The CDR3 DNA is TGTGCCAGCAGCTTATCAGACAGGGGTTACAATGAGCAGTTCTTC. Protein: CASSLSDRGYNEQFF.

A note on this clonotype: Because the CDR3 is missing its conserved closing phenylalanine or tryptophan, this is likely a read error. The chain has TRBV27 and TRBJ2-7, with 11 bases fitting TRBD2. The CDR3 covers 14 residues. The germline CDR1 and CDR2 sequences are MNHEY and SMNVEV (reference sequence). The V segment lost 7 bases and the J segment 3 bases; nucleotides outside the gene matches: 5. The CDR3 DNA reads as TGTGCCAGCAACCCCGGGACTAGCGGCTACGAGCAGTACTCC. Protein product: CASNPGTSGYEQYS.

This clonotype was seen ten or more times. V gene TRBV7-9 combines with J gene TRBJ1-1; 9 bases line up with TRBD1. The CDR3 totals 15 residues. The J segment lost 1 base and the V segment lost 6 bases, leaving 6 bases of the junction unmatched. From germline, CDR1 is SEHNR and CDR2 FQNEAQ (reference sequence). The CDR3 nucleotides are TGTGCCAGCAGGCCTACAGGGGGCAGGAACACTGAAGCTTTCTTT. It translates to CASRPTGGRNTEAFF.

This clonotype was seen only a few times. The rearrangement joins TRBV27 to TRBJ2-1; D perhaps matches TRBD2 (6 bases). This CDR3 is built from 16 residues. From germline, CDR1 is MNHEY and CDR2 SMNVEV (reference sequence). Deletions cut 0 bases from V and 4 bases from J, with 13 bases between. CDR3 amino acids: CASSLSISGPYNEQFF. CDR3 in DNA: TGTGCCAGCAGTTTATCGATAAGCGGGCCTTACAATGAGCAGTTCTTC.

In regard to this clonotype: This may come from a read error, since a much larger clone is one base off. The rearrangement links TRBV5-1 to TRBJ1-1; maybe TRBD1 (6 bases). The V end lost 3 bases, the J end lost 1 base, and 10 bases lay between the germline ends. From germline, CDR1 is SGHRS and CDR2 YFSETQ. The CDR3 extends over 14 amino acids. CDR3 residues: CASSSGAGNTEAFF. CDR3 bases: TGCGCCAGCAGCTCGGGGGCAGGGAACACTGAAGCTTTCTTT.

This clonotype was counted ten times or more. This sequence joins TRBV4-3 and TRBJ1-1; possibly TRBD1 for D (5 bases). The germline V gene has CDR1 LGHNA and CDR2 YSLEER. V lost 0 bases, J lost 4 bases, and 18 bases lay in between. CDR3 length: 17 residues. The CDR3 region has the DNA TGCGCCAGCAGCCAAGACAGGTTCAGGGATATAGTCACTGAAGCTTTCTTT. It yields the protein CASSQDRFRDIVTEAFF.

This clonotype was counted between two and nine times. The chain joins TRBV11-2 to TRBJ2-4; D remains unclear. Germline assignment: CDR1 SGHAT and CDR2 FQNNGV. V lost 2 bases to trimming and J lost 0 bases, with 11 bases between them. The CDR3 consists of 16 residues. This chain's CDR3 is CASSLFPELAKNIQYF. As DNA, the CDR3 is TGTGCCAGCAGCTTATTTCCAGAACTAGCCAAAAACATTCAGTACTTC.

The chain links TRBV27 to TRBJ2-7, with 8 bases that match TRBD2. Germline CDR1 is MNHEY and CDR2 is SMNVEV (reference sequence). The V gene end was trimmed by 8 bases and the J gene end by 0 bases; junction bases not matched to a gene: 9. The CDR3 length is 15 residues. CDR3: CASGLHSGDSYEQYF. The DNA for the CDR3 is TGTGCCAGCGGACTTCATAGCGGGGACTCCTACGAGCAGTACTTC.

In the case of this clonotype: This may be a read error: a much more frequent sequence differs by one nucleotide. The chain uses TRBV7-9 and TRBJ1-1, with a tentative D call TRBD1 (5 bases). The CDR3 runs 17 residues. Germline CDR1 is SEHNR and CDR2 is FQNEAQ (reference sequence). CDR3 sequence (DNA): TGTACCAGCAGCTCCAGCTTTGTCAGGGAAACCTTCCCTGAAGCTTTCTTT. Amino acids: CTSSSSFVRETFPEAFF.

This clonotype has more than one count but fewer than ten. This sequence joins TRBV11-2 and TRBJ1-3; D is undetermined. CDR3 length equals 15 residues. The V end lost 1 base, the J end lost 0 bases, and 7 bases lay between the germline ends. CDR1 and CDR2 from the germline V gene are SGHAT and FQNNGV. This CDR3 reads CASSLGSVSGNTIYF. The CDR3 nucleotides read TGTGCCAGCAGCTTAGGGTCAGTCTCTGGAAACACCATATATTTT.

The chain links TRBV6-5 to TRBJ2-3; D is possibly TRBD1 or TRBD2 (5 bases each). From germline, CDR1 is MNHEY and CDR2 SVGAGI. The CDR3 length is 13 residues. V dropped 5 bases and J dropped 9 bases, with 15 bases sitting between them. The CDR3 reads CASSRGESGTQYF. The CDR3 nucleotides read TGTGCCAGCAGTAGAGGGGAATCGGGAACGCAGTATTTT.

This clonotype was seen a few times. The J gene is TRBJ1-1, the V gene TRBV19; D is perhaps TRBD1 (5 bases). This CDR3 has 11 residues. CDR1 and CDR2 (germline): LNHDA, SQIVND (reference sequence). V was cut by 3 bases and J by 6 bases, with 5 bases left in between. The CDR3 protein is CASSMGAEAFF. The CDR3 DNA sequence: TGTGCCAGTAGTATGGGGGCTGAAGCTTTCTTT.

This clonotype has at least ten counts. The chain combines TRBV12-5 with TRBJ2-3; the D is unclear. V gave up 6 bases and J gave up 6 bases, with 7 bases separating them. Germline V gives CDR1 LGHNT, CDR2 FRNRAP. This CDR3 spans 11 amino acids. DNA of the CDR3: TGTGCTAGTGGAGCTGGGGATACGCAGTATTTT. Translated, it gives CASGAGDTQYF. Drawing the rest from reference TRBV12-5 and TRBJ2-3, the complete variable domain is DARVTQTPRHKVTEMGQEVTMRCQPILGHNTVFWYRQTMMQGLELLAYFRNRAPLDDSGMPKDRFSAEMPDATLATLKIQPSEPRDSAVYFCASGAGDTQYFGPGTRLTVL.

V gene TRBV27 combines with J gene TRBJ1-5; D remains unclear. This CDR3 spans 16 amino acids. Per the germline V gene, CDR1 is MNHEY and CDR2 is SMNVEV (reference sequence). V was clipped by 3 bases and J by 2 bases, with 14 bases between them. The CDR3 sequence is CASSLIPVGGNQPQHF. The CDR3 region has the DNA TGTGCCAGCAGTTTGATACCGGTAGGCGGCAATCAGCCCCAGCATTTT.

This clonotype was detected ten times or more. The J gene is TRBJ2-5, the V gene TRBV29-1; D remains unclear. V was clipped by 4 bases and J by 4 bases, with 10 bases between them. Germline V gives CDR1 SQVTM, CDR2 ANQGSEA. The CDR3 is 12 residues long. The CDR3 loop reads CSVVLSRETQYF. Here the CDR3 DNA reads TGCAGCGTTGTTCTTAGTCGAGAGACCCAGTACTTC.